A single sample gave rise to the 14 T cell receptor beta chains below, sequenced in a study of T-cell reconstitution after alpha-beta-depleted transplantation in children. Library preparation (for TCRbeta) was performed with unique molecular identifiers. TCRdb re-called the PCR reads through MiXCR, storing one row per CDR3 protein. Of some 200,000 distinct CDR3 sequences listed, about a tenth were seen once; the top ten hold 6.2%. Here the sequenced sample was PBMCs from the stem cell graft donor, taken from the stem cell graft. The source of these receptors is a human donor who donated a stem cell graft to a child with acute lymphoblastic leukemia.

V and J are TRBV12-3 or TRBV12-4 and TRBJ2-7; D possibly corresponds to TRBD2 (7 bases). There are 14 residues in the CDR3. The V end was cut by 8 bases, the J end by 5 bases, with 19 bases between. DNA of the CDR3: TGTGCCAGCGGTCCTCTCGCGGGGGACAACGAGCAGTACTTC. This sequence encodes CASGPLAGDNEQYF.

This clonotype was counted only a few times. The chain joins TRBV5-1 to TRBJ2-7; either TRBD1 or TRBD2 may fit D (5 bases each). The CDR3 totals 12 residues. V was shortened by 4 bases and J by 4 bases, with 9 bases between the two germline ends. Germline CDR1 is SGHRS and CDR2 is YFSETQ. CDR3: CASSRDGYEQYF. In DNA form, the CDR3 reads TGCGCCAGCAGCCGGGACGGTTACGAGCAGTACTTC.

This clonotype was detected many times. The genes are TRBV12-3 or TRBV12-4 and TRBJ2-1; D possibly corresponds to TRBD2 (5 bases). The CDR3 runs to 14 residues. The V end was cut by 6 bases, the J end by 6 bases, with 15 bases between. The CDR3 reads CASSRGHSANEQFF. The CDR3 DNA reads TGTGCCAGCAGCAGAGGTCATAGCGCCAATGAGCAGTTCTTC.

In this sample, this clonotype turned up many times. The CDR3 is CASSESLWDRSTDTQYF. For the CDR3, the DNA is TGTGCCAGCAGTGAATCTCTTTGGGACAGAAGCACAGATACGCAGTATTTT. J is TRBJ2-3 and V is TRBV25-1, with 7 positions matching TRBD1. The J segment lost 0 bases and the V segment lost 1 base, leaving 7 bases of the junction unmatched. This CDR3 has 17 amino acids. CDR1 and CDR2 from the germline V gene are MGHDK and SYGVNS.

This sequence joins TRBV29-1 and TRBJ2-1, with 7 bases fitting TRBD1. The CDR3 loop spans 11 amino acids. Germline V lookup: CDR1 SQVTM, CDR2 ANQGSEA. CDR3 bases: TGCAAAAATCCGGACAGGAACAGGCAGTTCTTC. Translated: CKNPDRNRQFF.

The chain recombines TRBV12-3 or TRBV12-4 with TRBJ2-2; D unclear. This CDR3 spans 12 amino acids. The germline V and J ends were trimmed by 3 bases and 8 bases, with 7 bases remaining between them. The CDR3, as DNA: TGTGCCAGCAGTTTGGTGGAAGGGGAGCTGTTTTTT. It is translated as CASSLVEGELFF.

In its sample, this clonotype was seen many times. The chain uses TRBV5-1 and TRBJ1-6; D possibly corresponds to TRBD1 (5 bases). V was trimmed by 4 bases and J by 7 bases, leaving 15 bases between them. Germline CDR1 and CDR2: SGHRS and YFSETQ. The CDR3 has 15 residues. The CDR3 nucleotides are TGCGCCAGCAGCAGGGACGGATTGGGGAATTCACCCCTCCACTTT. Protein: CASSRDGLGNSPLHF. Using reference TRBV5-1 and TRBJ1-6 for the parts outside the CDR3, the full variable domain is KAGVTQTPRYLIKTRGQQVTLSCSPISGHRSVSWYQQTPGQGLQFLFEYFSETQRNKGNFPGRFSGRQFSNSRSEMNVSTLELGDSALYLCASSRDGLGNSPLHFGNGTRLTVT.

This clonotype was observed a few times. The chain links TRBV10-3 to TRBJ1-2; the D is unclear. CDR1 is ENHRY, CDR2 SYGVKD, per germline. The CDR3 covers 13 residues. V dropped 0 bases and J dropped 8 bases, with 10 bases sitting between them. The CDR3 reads CAISESYSHGYTF. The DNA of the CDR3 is TGTGCCATCAGTGAGTCGTACTCTCACGGCTACACCTTC.

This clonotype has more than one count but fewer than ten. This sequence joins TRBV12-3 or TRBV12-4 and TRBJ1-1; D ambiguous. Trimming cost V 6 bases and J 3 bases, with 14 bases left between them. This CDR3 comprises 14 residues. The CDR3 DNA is TGTGCCAGCAGGGCACGTGGCGGGGACACTGAAGCTTTCTTT. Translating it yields CASRARGGDTEAFF.

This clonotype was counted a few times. The CDR3 coding sequence is TGCGCCAGCAGCCCTCGGACTACCACCTCCTACAATGAGCAGTTCTTC. This encodes CASSPRTTTSYNEQFF. The rearrangement joins TRBV4-1 to TRBJ2-1; D perhaps matches TRBD2 (6 bases). CDR1 is MGHRA and CDR2 is YSYEKL in the germline V gene. The CDR3 is 16 residues long. Trimming left V 4 bases short and J 0 bases short, with 13 bases between.

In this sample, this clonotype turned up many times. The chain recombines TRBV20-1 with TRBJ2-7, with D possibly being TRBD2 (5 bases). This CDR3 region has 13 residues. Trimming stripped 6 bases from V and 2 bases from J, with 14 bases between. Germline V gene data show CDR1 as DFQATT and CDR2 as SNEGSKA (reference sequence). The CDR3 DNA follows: TGCAGTGCCGAGTGGACTGATACCTACGAGCAGTACTTC. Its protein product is CSAEWTDTYEQYF.

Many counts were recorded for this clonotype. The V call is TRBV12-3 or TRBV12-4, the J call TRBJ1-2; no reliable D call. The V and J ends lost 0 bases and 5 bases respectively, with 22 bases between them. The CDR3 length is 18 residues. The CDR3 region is CASSLAREGAVGFYGYTF. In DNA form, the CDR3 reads TGTGCCAGCAGTTTAGCGCGTGAGGGAGCGGTCGGGTTTTATGGCTACACCTTC.

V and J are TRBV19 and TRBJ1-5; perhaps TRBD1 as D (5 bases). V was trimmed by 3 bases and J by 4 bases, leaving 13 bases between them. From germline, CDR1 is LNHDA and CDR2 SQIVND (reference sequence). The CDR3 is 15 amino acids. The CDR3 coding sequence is TGTGCCAGTAGTATTAGCCAGGGCAGGAATCAGCCCCAGCATTTT. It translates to CASSISQGRNQPQHF.

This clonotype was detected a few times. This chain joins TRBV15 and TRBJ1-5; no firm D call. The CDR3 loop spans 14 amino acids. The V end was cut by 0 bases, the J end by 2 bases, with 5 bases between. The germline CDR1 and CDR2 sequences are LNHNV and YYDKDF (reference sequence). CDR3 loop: CATSRDLGNQPQHF. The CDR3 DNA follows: TGTGCCACCAGCAGAGATTTAGGCAATCAGCCCCAGCATTTT.